The 19 T cell receptor beta chains presented below share a single source sample, sequenced in a study of blood T cells in healthy people across ages. A sample-barcoded 5' primer and a J-beta primer mix were used in a second PCR of about 7 to 11 cycles. TCRdb re-called the 5' RACE reads with MiXCR, one entry per CDR3 protein. The table includes hundreds of thousands of distinct CDR3 sequences, 20% to 25% detected once. A further study also used this sample, focusing on T cells of mothers and their children.

The sequenced sample consisted of blood. These receptors were taken from a boy aged 5-17 years in good health.

With regard to this clonotype: The junction shows a germline mismatch at one end, possibly a read error. V and J are TRBV9 and TRBJ2-5; 7 nucleotides match TRBD1. With the DNA end fitting TRBJ2-7 better, the J assignment may be wrong. This CDR3 spans 16 amino acids. Looked up from germline, CDR1 is SGDLS and CDR2 is YYNGEE. CDR3 DNA: TGCGCCAGCAGCGAGGGGGACAGCACCGCCAACTACGAGCAGTACTTC. Translating it yields CASSEGDSTANYEQYF.

The chain has TRBV7-6 and TRBJ1-4, with TRBD1 as a possible D gene (6 bases). The CDR3 loop spans 18 amino acids. The germline V gene encodes CDR1 SGHVS and CDR2 FNYEAQ. Trimming took off 2 bases at V and 0 bases at J, with 16 bases between the two ends. CDR3 DNA: TGTGCCAGCAGCTTATACGGGGGGCGCGGGGCAACTAATGAAAAACTGTTTTTT. It codes for CASSLYGGRGATNEKLFF.

The genes are TRBV3-1 and TRBJ2-5, with D maybe TRBD2 (5 bases). CDR1 is LGHDT, CDR2 YNNKEL, per germline (reference sequence). The V gene lost 8 bases and the J gene lost 2 bases, with 9 bases spanning the gap. This CDR3 is built from 12 residues. This chain's CDR3 is CASQAVQETQYF. The CDR3 coding sequence is TGTGCCAGCCAAGCGGTTCAAGAGACCCAGTACTTC.

This clonotype was counted only a few times. This chain uses TRBV7-9 with TRBJ2-1; 7 positions match TRBD1. Matching the DNA end better, TRBJ2-7 makes the J call doubtful. This CDR3 region has 17 residues. Germline V CDR1 and CDR2: SEHNR, FQNEAQ (reference sequence). Here the CDR3 DNA reads TGTGCCAGCAGCTTGCCCCTCGCCGGGACAGAGACTTACGAGCAGTACTTC. It yields the protein CASSLPLAGTETYEQYF.

The chain recombines TRBV28 with TRBJ2-3; no firm D call. Germline CDR1 MDHEN, CDR2 SYDVKM. Trimming pared 4 bases from V and 1 base from J, leaving 12 bases between. The CDR3 is made up of 15 amino acids. The CDR3 protein is CASSWSRGGTDTQYF. CDR3 DNA: TGTGCCAGCAGTTGGTCCAGAGGCGGCACAGATACGCAGTATTTT.

This clonotype has only a few counts. CDR3 nucleotide sequence: TGTGCCAGCGGTAACGGGTTCCAAGAGACCCAGTACTTC. Translated, it gives CASGNGFQETQYF. The chain employs TRBV6-5 and TRBJ2-5; D gene ambiguous. This CDR3 spans 13 amino acids. Trimming shortened V by 8 bases and J by 1 base, and 11 bases separated the two germline ends. Germline loops: CDR1 MNHEY, CDR2 SVGAGI.

The rearrangement joins TRBV15 to TRBJ2-5, with D perhaps matching TRBD2 (6 bases). The CDR3 contains 15 residues. Germline CDR1 and CDR2: LNHNV and YYDKDF (reference sequence). V lost 2 bases and J lost 5, with 15 bases in between. The CDR3: CATSRLTSARETQYF. In DNA form, the CDR3 reads TGTGCCACCAGCAGATTGACTAGTGCTAGGGAGACCCAGTACTTC.

This chain joins TRBV29-1 and TRBJ1-1, with a possible D match to TRBD1 (5 bases). The V gene's germline CDR1 is SQVTM and CDR2 ANQGSEA. Trimming cost V 4 bases and J 10 bases, with 10 bases left between them. This CDR3 is built from 10 residues. This chain's CDR3 is CSVVQVAAFF. The CDR3 region has the DNA TGCAGCGTTGTACAGGTAGCAGCTTTCTTT.

This chain uses TRBV19 with TRBJ1-5; a possible D gene is TRBD1 (6 bases). Trimming removed 10 bases at V and 3 bases at J, with 13 bases between. This CDR3 has 13 amino acids. CDR1 and CDR2 (germline): LNHDA, SQIVND (reference sequence). The CDR3 bases are TGTGCCATCTCAGGGGCCATCAATCAGCCCCAGCATTTT. It codes for CAISGAINQPQHF.

There are a few counts of this clonotype. V gene TRBV7-2 combines with J gene TRBJ2-1; 7 bases match TRBD2. The J call is uncertain, as TRBJ2-5 better fits the DNA end. The CDR3 loop spans 16 amino acids. Germline lookup yields CDR1 SGHTA and CDR2 FQGNSA. CDR3 sequence: CASSLPRTSAEETQYF. The CDR3 DNA follows: TGTGCCAGCAGCCTCCCCCGGACTAGTGCGGAAGAGACCCAGTACTTC.

The CDR3 DNA is TGCGCCAGCAGCTTAGACGGCGGCGGAGAAGCTTTCTTT. It specifies CASSLDGGGEAFF. V usage is TRBV5-1 and J usage is TRBJ1-1; D gene unclear. Germline CDR1 and CDR2: SGHRS and YFSETQ. CDR3 length: 13 amino acids. V was cut by 2 bases and J by 8 bases, with 13 bases left in between. The full variable domain, completed using reference TRBV5-1 and TRBJ1-1, is KAGVTQTPRYLIKTRGQQVTLSCSPISGHRSVSWYQQTPGQGLQFLFEYFSETQRNKGNFPGRFSGRQFSNSRSEMNVSTLELGDSALYLCASSLDGGGEAFFGQGTRLTVV.

The chain links TRBV20-1 to TRBJ1-2, with 7 bases lining up with TRBD1. This CDR3 comprises 15 residues. J gave up 4 bases and V 0 bases, and 8 bases lay outside the gene matches. CDR1 is DFQATT, CDR2 SNEGSKA, per germline (reference sequence). CDR3 residues: CSARDGEGAAYGYTF. CDR3 DNA sequence: TGCAGTGCTAGAGATGGGGAGGGGGCAGCCTATGGCTACACCTTC.

The chain couples TRBV7-2 to TRBJ2-1; D unresolved. V lost 6 bases, J lost 0 bases, and 3 bases lay in between. This CDR3 spans 12 amino acids. Germline CDR1 reads SGHTA; CDR2 reads FQGNSA. The CDR3 loop reads CASRTSYNEQFF. DNA for the CDR3: TGTGCCAGCAGGACCTCCTACAATGAGCAGTTCTTC.

The genes are TRBV5-1 and TRBJ2-1; D gene uncertain. Trimming pared 1 base from V and 0 bases from J, leaving 17 bases between. Germline V gene lookup returns CDR1 SGHRS and CDR2 YFSETQ. CDR3 size: 18 residues. The CDR3 coding sequence is TGCGCCAGCAGCTTGTTTGGCAGCAGTCTGAGCTCCTACAATGAGCAGTTCTTC. Amino acid sequence: CASSLFGSSLSSYNEQFF.

The chain carries TRBV7-3 and TRBJ1-1; 10 bases fit TRBD1. From germline, CDR1 is SGHTA and CDR2 FQGTGA. V gave up 5 bases and J gave up 7 bases; unmatched junction bases: 7. This CDR3 is built from 14 residues. The CDR3 here is CASSRDRGLSEAFF. CDR3 nucleotides: TGTGCCAGCAGCCGCGACAGGGGGCTGAGTGAAGCTTTCTTT.

About this clonotype: At one end, the junction sequence differs from germline, possibly due to a read error. The J gene is TRBJ1-2, the V gene TRBV7-9, with 9 bases identical to TRBD1. The CDR3 has 14 amino acids. Germline CDR1 SEHNR, CDR2 FQNEAQ (reference sequence). For the CDR3, the DNA is TGTGCCTGCAGCCGGGACAGGGAGATTAGTGGCTACACCTTC. It is translated as CACSRDREISGYTF. Full variable domain (outside the CDR3, taken from reference TRBV7-9 and TRBJ1-2): DTGVSQNPRHKITKRGQNVTFRCDPISEHNRLYWYRQTLGQGPEFLTYFQNEAQLEKSRLLSDRFSAERPKGSFSTLEIQRTEQGDSAMYLCACSRDREISGYTFGSGTRLTVV.

The chain combines TRBV7-8 with TRBJ1-2; D unresolved. Germline CDR1 and CDR2: SGHVS and FQNEAQ. Trimming removed 4 bases from V and 7 bases from J, with 19 bases in between. The CDR3 extends over 15 amino acids. This chain's CDR3 is CASSSTQARSTGYTF. CDR3 bases: TGTGCCAGCAGCTCGACACAAGCCAGGTCGACTGGCTACACCTTC.

Only a few counts were recorded for this clonotype. V usage is TRBV20-1 and J usage is TRBJ2-7; 9 positions match TRBD2. From germline, CDR1 is DFQATT and CDR2 SNEGSKA (reference sequence). The V and J ends lost 5 bases and 5 bases, in that order; junction bases with no gene match: 13. The length of the CDR3 is 15 residues. The CDR3 here is CSALPLAGGPNEQYF. CDR3 nucleotide sequence: TGCAGTGCTTTGCCGCTGGCGGGGGGGCCGAACGAGCAGTACTTC.

This clonotype was detected many times. The chain is built from TRBV7-6 and TRBJ2-3; TRBD2 matches 9 bases. This CDR3 region has 16 residues. In germline, CDR1 is SGHVS, CDR2 FNYEAQ. Germline trimming cut 4 bases from V and 2 bases from J; bases unmatched to any gene: 7. The CDR3 loop reads CASSSLAGGITDTQYF. Written as DNA, the CDR3 is TGTGCCAGCAGCTCCCTGGCGGGGGGGATCACAGATACGCAGTATTTT.